Below, 31 T cell receptor beta chains from the same sample are listed, as sequenced in a study of human T cells and chemical hapten exposure. Time point defined: pre-sensitization, week 0. The sample's treatment: therapeutic diphenylcyclopropenone sensitization with weekly scalp DPC. From the RACE reads, TCRdb called clonotypes with MiXCR, one entry per CDR3 protein. This sample has some 84,000 distinct CDR3 sequences, with approximately 9% found just once. Here the sequenced sample was whole blood, taken in connection with sensitization to the hapten diphenylcyclopropenone (DPC). All receptors come from a man aged 40-49 years with alopecia areata. Some clones in this sample may be carry-over from other donors' samples.

In this sample, this clonotype turned up a few times. This sequence joins TRBV7-2 and TRBJ2-3; TRBD1 matches 9 bases. V shed 6 bases and J 2 bases; nucleotides not matched to a gene: 6. From germline, CDR1 is SGHTA and CDR2 FQGNSA. This CDR3 is 15 amino acids long. DNA of the CDR3: TGTGCCAGCAGAACGGACAGGGGTGCCACAGATACGCAGTATTTT. The encoded protein is CASRTDRGATDTQYF.

In this sample, this clonotype turned up many times. The rearrangement links TRBV24-1 to TRBJ2-1; TRBD2 matches 8 bases. Trimming took 6 bases from V and 10 from J; bases not matched to a gene: 4. Germline V gene lookup returns CDR1 KGHDR and CDR2 SFDVKD. The CDR3 is 12 amino acids. CDR3 in amino acids: CATSPIAGEQFF. The DNA for the CDR3 is TGTGCCACCAGTCCGATAGCGGGAGAGCAGTTCTTC.

The table lists this clonotype with many counts. The junction and the germline gene differ at one end; a read error may be behind it. The rearrangement joins TRBV4-2 to TRBJ2-7; TRBD2 matches at 8 bases. In germline, CDR1 is LGHNA, CDR2 YNFKEQ. The CDR3 runs to 16 residues. The CDR3 nucleotides are TGTGCCAGCAGCCAAGCGGGAGGGCCAGTCTCCAACGAGCAGTACTTC. As protein: CASSQAGGPVSNEQYF.

The rearrangement joins TRBV6-2 or TRBV6-3 to TRBJ2-5; tentative D call: TRBD2 (5 bases). The CDR3 has 12 amino acids. Germline lookup yields CDR1 MNHEY and CDR2 SVGEGT. The V and J ends lost 2 bases and 10 bases respectively, with 11 bases between them. CDR3 in amino acids: CASSYGLRVQYF. In DNA, the CDR3 is TGTGCCAGCAGTTACGGCCTGAGGGTCCAGTACTTC.

This sequence joins TRBV6-1 and TRBJ2-7; no clear D. Trimming stripped 4 bases from V and 3 bases from J, with 13 bases between. This CDR3 has 14 amino acids. Per germline, CDR1 MNHNS and CDR2 SASEGT. The DNA for the CDR3 is TGTGCCAGCAGTGCTCAGAGGCTCGGCTACGAGCAGTACGTC. Its translation is CASSAQRLGYEQYV.

This clonotype was recorded many times. The genes are TRBV12-3 or TRBV12-4 and TRBJ2-1; 11 bases are a match to TRBD2. This CDR3 is 16 amino acids long. The V segment lost 1 base and the J segment 7 bases; nucleotides outside the gene matches: 6. The DNA of the CDR3 is TGTGCCAGCAGTTTAGGCAAGGCTAGCGGGAGGAATGAGCAGTTCTTC. This sequence encodes CASSLGKASGRNEQFF.

This clonotype was picked up a small number of times. This rearrangement joins TRBV7-8 to TRBJ1-6; perhaps TRBD1 as D (5 bases). The V end lost 2 bases, the J end lost 5 bases, and 19 bases lay between the germline ends. Germline V gives CDR1 SGHVS, CDR2 FQNEAQ. The CDR3 totals 18 residues. The CDR3 coding sequence is TGTGCCAGCAGCTTACCTCTATCAGGGTGGAGGAATAATTCACCCCTCCACTTT. This codes for CASSLPLSGWRNNSPLHF.

The chain employs TRBV19 and TRBJ1-5; D possibly corresponds to TRBD2 (6 bases). The DNA end is more similar to TRBJ2-3, so the J call may be wrong. This CDR3 is built from 13 residues. Germline CDR1 is LNHDA and CDR2 is SQIVND (reference sequence). CDR3 nucleotides: TGTGCCAGTTCCGGGACGGGAGATCAGCCCCAGTATTTT. Translating gives CASSGTGDQPQYF.

V gene TRBV4-3 combines with J gene TRBJ2-1, with 8 bases identical to TRBD2. The germline V gene has CDR1 LGHNA and CDR2 YSLEER. The CDR3 loop spans 15 amino acids. J was trimmed by 6 bases and V by 4 bases; bases with no gene match: 8. CDR3 in amino acids: CASSLGPLAGNEQFF. The CDR3 coding sequence is TGCGCCAGCAGCCTGGGTCCGCTAGCGGGCAATGAGCAGTTCTTC.

CDR3 loop: CSARPNTDTQYF. CDR3 DNA sequence: TGCAGTGCTAGACCTAACACAGATACGCAGTATTTT. This chain uses TRBV20-1 with TRBJ2-3; no reliable D call. This CDR3 is built from 12 residues. The germline V and J ends were trimmed by 2 bases and 2 bases, with 5 bases remaining between them. Germline-derived CDR1 and CDR2 are DFQATT and SNEGSKA (reference sequence).

This clonotype was recorded a few times. This chain joins TRBV6-1 and TRBJ2-1, with no clear D. The CDR3 consists of 14 residues. Germline V gives CDR1 MNHNS, CDR2 SASEGT. Trimming stripped 1 base from V and 10 bases from J, with 14 bases between. DNA for the CDR3: TGTGCCAGCAGTGAAGTTCTTGATCAACGGGAGCAGTTCTTC. Its protein product is CASSEVLDQREQFF.

This clonotype was seen more than once but under ten times. The gene calls are TRBV6-1 and TRBJ2-2, with a weak D call TRBD2 (6 bases). The V gene's germline CDR1 is MNHNS and CDR2 SASEGT. This CDR3 is 14 amino acids long. Trimming shortened V by 4 bases and J by 5 bases, and 11 bases separated the two germline ends. CDR3 nucleotide sequence: TGTGCCAGCAGTGTGGAGGGATGGACCGGGGAGCTGTTTTTT. Translating gives CASSVEGWTGELFF.

This clonotype was recorded many times. The chain combines TRBV6-2 or TRBV6-3 with TRBJ2-4; 9 bases are a match to TRBD1. With V trimmed by 4 bases and J by 2 bases, 24 bases remained unmatched. This CDR3 region has 22 residues. CDR1 and CDR2 from the germline V gene are MNHEY and SVGEGT. CDR3 in amino acids: CASSFPSDRGTPYGWSKNIQYF. The CDR3 bases are TGTGCCAGCAGTTTTCCCTCAGACAGGGGGACGCCTTACGGTTGGTCCAAAAACATTCAGTACTTC.

In its sample, this clonotype was seen many times. In DNA, the CDR3 is TGTGCCATCAGTGAAGGAAACTACGAGCAGTACGTC. Its protein is CAISEGNYEQYV. This chain connects TRBV10-3 to TRBJ2-7; D uncertain. The CDR3 is 12 amino acids. V was shortened by 3 bases and J by 3 bases, with 6 bases between the two germline ends. Germline CDR1 ENHRY, CDR2 SYGVKD.

This clonotype was seen a handful of times. CDR3 amino acids: CASSIGLAGGRGEQFF. The CDR3 DNA is TGTGCCAGTAGTATCGGACTAGCGGGAGGGCGGGGTGAGCAGTTCTTC. The chain carries TRBV19 and TRBJ2-1; 15 positions agree with TRBD2. CDR1 and CDR2 (germline): LNHDA, SQIVND (reference sequence). V gave up 3 bases and J gave up 9 bases; unmatched junction bases: 6. The CDR3 consists of 16 residues.

V usage is TRBV11-2 and J usage is TRBJ1-1; a weak D match, TRBD1 (6 bases). The CDR3 runs 15 residues. The V gene lost 0 bases and the J gene lost 3 bases, with 11 bases spanning the gap. Germline-derived CDR1 and CDR2 are SGHAT and FQNNGV. This CDR3 reads CASSLDSRGYTEAFF. The CDR3 nucleotides are TGTGCCAGCAGCTTAGATTCCAGGGGTTACACTGAAGCTTTCTTT.

The sample holds a few counts of this clonotype. The J gene is TRBJ1-2, the V gene TRBV12-3 or TRBV12-4, with 11 bases aligning to TRBD1. V lost 7 bases to trimming and J lost 4 bases; unmatched junction nucleotides: 5. This CDR3 comprises 14 residues. CDR3 amino acids: CASTVDRGPYGYTF. CDR3 DNA: TGTGCCAGCACTGTGGACAGGGGGCCCTATGGCTACACCTTC.

The CDR3 spells CASSPGLADTDTQYF. The CDR3 DNA follows: TGTGCCAGTAGTCCGGGACTAGCTGACACAGATACGCAGTATTTT. The V call is TRBV27, the J call TRBJ2-3; 9 nucleotides line up with TRBD2. CDR1 and CDR2 (germline): MNHEY, SMNVEV (reference sequence). This CDR3 contains 15 residues. Trimming took 9 bases from V and 2 from J; bases not matched to a gene: 9.

This clonotype was detected many times. The chain recombines TRBV28 with TRBJ2-7; the D gene is possibly TRBD1 (7 bases). Germline V gene sequence: CDR1 MDHEN, CDR2 SYDVKM. The CDR3 loop spans 15 amino acids. The germline V and J ends were trimmed by 1 base and 3 bases, with 13 bases remaining between them. The DNA of the CDR3 is TGTGCCAGCAGTTTATCAGGGGGGCCTGGCTACGAGCAGTACTTC. It codes for CASSLSGGPGYEQYF.

There are a few counts of this clonotype. The rearrangement uses TRBV5-4 and TRBJ2-7; tentatively, D is TRBD2 (5 bases). Per germline, CDR1 SGHNT and CDR2 YYREEE (reference sequence). Trimming stripped 0 bases from V and 5 bases from J, with 12 bases between. The CDR3 spans 14 residues. DNA for the CDR3: TGTGCCAGCAGCTTGGTTGCGGGTCGGAACGAGCAGTACTTC. Translated: CASSLVAGRNEQYF.

The chain carries TRBV12-3 or TRBV12-4 and TRBJ2-2; the match to TRBD1 covers 7 bases. CDR3 length: 17 residues. V trimming: 4 bases; J trimming: 6 bases; junction bases outside the gene matches: 14. The CDR3 DNA is TGTGCCAGCAGTTATGCTGGGGGCAGGGGGTACGCCGGGGAGCTGTTTTTT. Protein: CASSYAGGRGYAGELFF.

This clonotype was recorded a few times. The chain joins TRBV6-6 to TRBJ2-1; D unresolved. CDR3 size: 11 residues. Trimming left V 2 bases short and J 10 bases short, with 6 bases between. Germline lookup yields CDR1 MNHNY and CDR2 SVGAGI (reference sequence). In DNA form, the CDR3 reads TGTGCCAGCAGTTACATCTACGAGCAGTTCTTC. It codes for CASSYIYEQFF.

The table lists this clonotype with many counts. The V call is TRBV20-1, the J call TRBJ1-1; possibly TRBD1 for D (6 bases). Trimming cost V 3 bases and J 4 bases, with 15 bases left between them. Germline CDR1 DFQATT, CDR2 SNEGSKA (reference sequence). The CDR3 length is 14 residues. The CDR3 DNA is TGCAGTGCTAGGCTAACAGGGTCTACCACTGAAGCTTTCTTT. Translated, it gives CSARLTGSTTEAFF.

This clonotype has only a few counts. V and J are TRBV7-3 and TRBJ1-3; D is undetermined. The ends were cut back, 1 base at V and 0 bases at J, with 7 bases in the middle. The CDR3 covers 15 residues. Germline V gene lookup returns CDR1 SGHTA and CDR2 FQGTGA. The CDR3 nucleotides read TGTGCCAGCAGCTTAATCGGCGGCTCTGGAAACACCATATATTTT. This encodes CASSLIGGSGNTIYF.

This clonotype turned up a few times. This chain joins TRBV7-9 and TRBJ1-1, with TRBD1 as a possible D gene (6 bases). The CDR3 extends over 16 amino acids. Germline CDR1 SEHNR, CDR2 FQNEAQ (reference sequence). V dropped 2 bases and J dropped 1 base, with 14 bases sitting between them. CDR3 DNA: TGTGCCAGCAGCTTATCTCTCGGACAGCCGAACACTGAAGCTTTCTTT. Translating it yields CASSLSLGQPNTEAFF.

Only a few counts were recorded for this clonotype. One junction end disagrees with the germline gene, perhaps due to a read error. This chain links TRBV7-7 with TRBJ2-5; D ambiguous. The CDR3 is made up of 15 amino acids. Germline V gives CDR1 SSHAT, CDR2 FNYEAQ (reference sequence). The CDR3 reads CASSLGSRDQETQYF. The CDR3 DNA reads TGTGCTAGCAGCTTAGGTAGCCGGGACCAAGAGACCCAGTACTTC.

This clonotype was counted a few times. The genes are TRBV29-1 and TRBJ2-3; no firm D call. This CDR3 has 13 amino acids. The V gene's germline CDR1 is SQVTM and CDR2 ANQGSEA. Trimming pared 3 bases from V and 2 bases from J, leaving 9 bases between. CDR3: CSVDSPNTDTQYF. CDR3 coding DNA: TGCAGCGTTGATTCCCCCAACACAGATACGCAGTATTTT.

V is TRBV28 and J is TRBJ2-2; TRBD1 matches 8 bases. CDR3 length: 17 residues. The J segment lost 3 bases and the V segment lost 6 bases, leaving 12 bases of the junction unmatched. CDR1 is MDHEN and CDR2 is SYDVKM in the germline V gene. The CDR3, as DNA: TGTGCCAGCAGACAACTTAGACAGGGGTACGACACCGGGGAGCTGTTTTTT. Translation gives CASRQLRQGYDTGELFF.

This clonotype was observed a handful of times. CDR3 sequence reads: CASSVATSGADTQYF. In nucleotides, the CDR3 is TGTGCCAGCAGCGTAGCTACTAGCGGAGCAGATACGCAGTATTTT. The rearrangement joins TRBV9 to TRBJ2-3; 8 positions match TRBD2. Germline CDR1 and CDR2: SGDLS and YYNGEE. The CDR3 runs 15 residues. V was clipped by 0 bases and J by 4 bases; unmatched bases: 4.

This clonotype was recorded at least ten times. V and J are TRBV20-1 and TRBJ2-3, with 7 bases that match TRBD1. Germline V lookup: CDR1 DFQATT, CDR2 SNEGSKA (reference sequence). CDR3 size: 17 residues. V lost 1 base to trimming and J lost 0 bases; unmatched junction nucleotides: 10. The DNA for the CDR3 is TGCAGTGCTAGAGCCGTCCCCCGGGACAGAAGCACAGATACGCAGTATTTT. Amino acids: CSARAVPRDRSTDTQYF.

This clonotype showed up many times. The chain uses TRBV27 and TRBJ1-2, with 10 bases matching TRBD1. The junction had 5 bases not matched to a gene; V was cut back by 4 bases and J by 6 bases. Germline lookup yields CDR1 MNHEY and CDR2 SMNVEV (reference sequence). The CDR3 is 14 amino acids. The CDR3 is CASSSDRGQDGYTF. The CDR3 DNA reads TGTGCCAGCAGTTCTGACAGGGGGCAGGATGGCTACACCTTC.